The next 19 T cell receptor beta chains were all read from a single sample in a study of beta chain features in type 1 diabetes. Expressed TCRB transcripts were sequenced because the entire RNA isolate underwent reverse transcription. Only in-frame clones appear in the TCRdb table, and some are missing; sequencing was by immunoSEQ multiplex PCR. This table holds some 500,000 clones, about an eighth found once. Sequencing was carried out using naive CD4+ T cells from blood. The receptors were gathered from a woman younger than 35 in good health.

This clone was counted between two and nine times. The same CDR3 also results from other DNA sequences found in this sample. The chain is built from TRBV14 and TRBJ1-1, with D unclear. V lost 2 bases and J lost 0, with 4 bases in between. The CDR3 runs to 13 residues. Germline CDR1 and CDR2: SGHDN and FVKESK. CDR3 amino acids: CASSQLLNTEAFF. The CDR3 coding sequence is TGTGCCAGCAGCCAACTCTTGAACACTGAAGCTTTCTTT.

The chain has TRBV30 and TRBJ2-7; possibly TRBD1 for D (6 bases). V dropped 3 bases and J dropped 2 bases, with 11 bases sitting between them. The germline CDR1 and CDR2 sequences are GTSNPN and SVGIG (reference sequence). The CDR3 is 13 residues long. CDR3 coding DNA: TGTGCCTGGAGAACACAGGGAACCTACGAGCAGTACTTC. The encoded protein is CAWRTQGTYEQYF.

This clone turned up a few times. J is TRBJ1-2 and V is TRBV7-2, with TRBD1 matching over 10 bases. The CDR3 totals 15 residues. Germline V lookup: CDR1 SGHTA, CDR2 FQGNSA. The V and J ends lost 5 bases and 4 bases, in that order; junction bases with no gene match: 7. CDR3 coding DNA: TGTGCCAGCAGCCCTCCGGGACAGGGGTTCTATGGCTACACCTTC. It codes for CASSPPGQGFYGYTF.

DNA for the CDR3: TGTGCCAGCAGCTTACAGGGGGCGCCCCAAGAGACCCAGTACTTC. This gives the protein CASSLQGAPQETQYF. The gene calls are TRBV9 and TRBJ2-5; TRBD1 agrees at 9 bases. Germline V gene sequence: CDR1 SGDLS, CDR2 YYNGEE. After removal of 4 bases from V and 1 base from J, the junction contained 5 bases not matched to a gene. This CDR3 is 15 amino acids long.

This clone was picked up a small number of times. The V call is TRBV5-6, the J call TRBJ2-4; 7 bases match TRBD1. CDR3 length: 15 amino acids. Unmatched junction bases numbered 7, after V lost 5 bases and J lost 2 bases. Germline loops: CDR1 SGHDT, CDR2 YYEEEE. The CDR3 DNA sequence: TGTGCCAGCAGGCAACAGGGGCTACCCAAAAACATTCAGTACTTC. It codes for CASRQQGLPKNIQYF.

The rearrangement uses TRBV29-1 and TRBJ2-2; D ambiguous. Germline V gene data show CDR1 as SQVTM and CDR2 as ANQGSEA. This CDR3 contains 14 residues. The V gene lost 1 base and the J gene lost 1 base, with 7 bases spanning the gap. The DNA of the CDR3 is TGCAGCGTTGAAGTCCTTGTGAACACCGGGGAGCTGTTTTTT. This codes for CSVEVLVNTGELFF.

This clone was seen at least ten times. The CDR3: CATQGTYYEQYV. The DNA of the CDR3 is TGTGCCACACAGGGAACCTACTACGAGCAGTACGTC. The chain carries TRBV10-3 and TRBJ2-7; TRBD1 is a possible D gene (6 bases). The germline gives CDR1 ENHRY, CDR2 SYGVKD. The CDR3 runs 12 residues. V lost 10 bases to trimming and J lost 3 bases, with 13 bases between them.

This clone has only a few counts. The CDR3: CASSLGPATYEQYV. CDR3 nucleotide sequence: TGCGCCAGCAGCTTGGGTCCGGCTACCTACGAGCAGTACGTC. V usage is TRBV5-1 and J usage is TRBJ2-7; D gene unclear. V dropped 0 bases and J dropped 2 bases, with 9 bases sitting between them. The germline V gene has CDR1 SGHRS and CDR2 YFSETQ. The CDR3 runs 14 residues.

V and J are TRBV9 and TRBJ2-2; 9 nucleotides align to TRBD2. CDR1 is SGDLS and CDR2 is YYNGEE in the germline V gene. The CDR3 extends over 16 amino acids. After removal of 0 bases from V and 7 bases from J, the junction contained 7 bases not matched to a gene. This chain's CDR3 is CASSVGVAGESGELFF. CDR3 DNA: TGTGCCAGCAGCGTAGGGGTAGCGGGAGAGAGCGGGGAGCTGTTTTTT.

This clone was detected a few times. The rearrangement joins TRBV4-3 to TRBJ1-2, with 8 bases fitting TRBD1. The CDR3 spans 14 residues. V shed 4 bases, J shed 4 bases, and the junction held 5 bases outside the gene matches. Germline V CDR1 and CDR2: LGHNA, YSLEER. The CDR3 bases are TGCGCCAGCAGCCCCAGACAGGGGACCTATGGCTACACCTTC. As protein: CASSPRQGTYGYTF.

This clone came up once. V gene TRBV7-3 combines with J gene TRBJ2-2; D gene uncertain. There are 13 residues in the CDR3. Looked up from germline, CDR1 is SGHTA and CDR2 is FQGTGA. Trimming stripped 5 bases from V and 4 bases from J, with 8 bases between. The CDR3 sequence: CASSPQSTGELFF. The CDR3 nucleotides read TGTGCCAGCAGCCCACAGTCCACCGGGGAGCTGTTTTTT.

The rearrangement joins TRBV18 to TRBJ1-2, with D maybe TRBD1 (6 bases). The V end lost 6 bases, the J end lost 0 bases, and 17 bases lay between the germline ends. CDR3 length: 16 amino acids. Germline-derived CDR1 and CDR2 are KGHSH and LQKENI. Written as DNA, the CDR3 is TGTGCCAGCTCGAGCCTTGGGACACCAGCTAACTATGGCTACACCTTC. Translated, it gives CASSSLGTPANYGYTF.

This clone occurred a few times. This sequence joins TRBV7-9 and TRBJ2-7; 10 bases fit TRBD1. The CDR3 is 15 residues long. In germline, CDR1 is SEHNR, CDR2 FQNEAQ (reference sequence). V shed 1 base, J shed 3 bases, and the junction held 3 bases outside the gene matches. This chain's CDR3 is CASSLGGTGDYEQYF. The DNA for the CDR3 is TGTGCCAGCAGCTTAGGAGGGACAGGGGACTACGAGCAGTACTTC.

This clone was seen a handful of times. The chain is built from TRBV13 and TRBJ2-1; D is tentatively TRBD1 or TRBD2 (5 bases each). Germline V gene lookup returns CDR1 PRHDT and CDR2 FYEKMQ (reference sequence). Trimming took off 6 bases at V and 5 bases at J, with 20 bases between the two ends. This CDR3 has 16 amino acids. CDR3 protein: CASSSARGRTNNEQFF. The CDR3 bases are TGTGCCAGCAGTTCAGCCCGGGGCCGTACTAACAATGAGCAGTTCTTC.

In DNA form, the CDR3 reads TGTGCCAGCAGAGCAGCGGGCAGGGTGAACACTGAAGCTTTCTTT. Translation gives CASRAAGRVNTEAFF. V is TRBV6-6 and J is TRBJ1-1; possibly TRBD1 for D (5 bases). V lost 6 bases to trimming and J lost 0 bases, with 14 bases between them. Germline V lookup: CDR1 MNHNY, CDR2 SVGAGI (reference sequence). The CDR3 spans 15 residues.

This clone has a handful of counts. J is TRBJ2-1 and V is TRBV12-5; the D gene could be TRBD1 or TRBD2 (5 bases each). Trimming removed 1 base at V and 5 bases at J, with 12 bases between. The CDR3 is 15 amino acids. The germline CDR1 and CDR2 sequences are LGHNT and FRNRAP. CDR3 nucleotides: TGTGCTAGTGGTTTGGGGATTGGGACCAACAATGAGCAGTTCTTC. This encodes CASGLGIGTNNEQFF.

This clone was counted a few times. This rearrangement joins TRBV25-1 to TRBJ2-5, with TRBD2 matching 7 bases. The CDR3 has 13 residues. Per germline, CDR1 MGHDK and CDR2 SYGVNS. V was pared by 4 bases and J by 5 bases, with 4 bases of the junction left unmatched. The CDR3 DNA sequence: TGTGCCAGCAGTGTTCAGGGAGGGGAGACCCAGTACTTC. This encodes CASSVQGGETQYF.

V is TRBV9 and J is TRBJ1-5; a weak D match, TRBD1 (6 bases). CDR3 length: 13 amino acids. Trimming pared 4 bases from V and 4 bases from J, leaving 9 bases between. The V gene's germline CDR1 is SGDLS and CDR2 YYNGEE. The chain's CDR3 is CASSTTGNQPQHF. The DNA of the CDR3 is TGTGCCAGCAGCACCACAGGGAATCAGCCCCAGCATTTT.

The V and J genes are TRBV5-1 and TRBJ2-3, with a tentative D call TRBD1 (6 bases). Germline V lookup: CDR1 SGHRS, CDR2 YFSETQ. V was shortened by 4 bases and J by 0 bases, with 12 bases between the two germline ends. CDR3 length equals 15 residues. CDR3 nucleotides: TGCGCCAGCAGCCTGGGGGCTGCTAGCACAGATACGCAGTATTTT. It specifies CASSLGAASTDTQYF.